Included here is one T cell receptor (beta chain) sequence, with context. Unique molecular identifiers tagged the TCRbeta library. TCRdb re-analysed the PCR reads in MiXCR, keeping a single row per CDR3 protein. The data show roughly 610,000 distinct CDR3 sequences, approximately 10% seen once. This sample was included in a study of T-cell reconstitution after alpha-beta-depleted transplantation in children. CDR1 MNHEY and CDR2 SVGAGI come from the germline V gene. V was pared by 7 bases and J by 4 bases, with 20 bases between. The CDR3 spans 16 residues. This sequence joins TRBV6-5 and TRBJ2-1, with D maybe TRBD2 (5 bases). This TCR was sampled from a human donor who donated a stem cell graft to a child with acute myeloid leukemia. The sample in question was PBMCs from the stem cell graft donor, obtained from the stem cell graft. Here the CDR3 reads CASNSRRNHPYNEQFF. The CDR3 DNA follows: TGTGCCAGCAACTCACGGAGGAACCATCCTTACAATGAGCAGTTCTTC.